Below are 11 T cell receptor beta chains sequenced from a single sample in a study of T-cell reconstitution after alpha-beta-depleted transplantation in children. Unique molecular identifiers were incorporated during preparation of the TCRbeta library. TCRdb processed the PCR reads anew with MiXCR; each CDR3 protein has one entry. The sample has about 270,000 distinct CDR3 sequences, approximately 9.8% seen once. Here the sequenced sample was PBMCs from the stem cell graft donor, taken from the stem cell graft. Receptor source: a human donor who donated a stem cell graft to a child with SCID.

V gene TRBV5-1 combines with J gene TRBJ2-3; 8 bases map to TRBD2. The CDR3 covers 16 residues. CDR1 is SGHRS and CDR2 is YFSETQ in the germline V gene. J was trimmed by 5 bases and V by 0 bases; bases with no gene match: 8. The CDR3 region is CASSLVPRGGLDTQYF. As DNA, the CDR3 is TGCGCCAGCAGCTTGGTACCCCGGGGGGGCTTAGATACGCAGTATTTT. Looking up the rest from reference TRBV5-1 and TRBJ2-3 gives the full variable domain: KAGVTQTPRYLIKTRGQQVTLSCSPISGHRSVSWYQQTPGQGLQFLFEYFSETQRNKGNFPGRFSGRQFSNSRSEMNVSTLELGDSALYLCASSLVPRGGLDTQYFGPGTRLTVL.

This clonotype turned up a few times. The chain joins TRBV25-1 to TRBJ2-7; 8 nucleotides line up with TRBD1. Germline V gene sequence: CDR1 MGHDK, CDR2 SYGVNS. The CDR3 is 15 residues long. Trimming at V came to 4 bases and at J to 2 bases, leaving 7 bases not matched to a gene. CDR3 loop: CASSGTGTGAYEQYF. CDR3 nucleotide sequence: TGTGCCAGCAGTGGAACCGGGACAGGAGCCTACGAGCAGTACTTC.

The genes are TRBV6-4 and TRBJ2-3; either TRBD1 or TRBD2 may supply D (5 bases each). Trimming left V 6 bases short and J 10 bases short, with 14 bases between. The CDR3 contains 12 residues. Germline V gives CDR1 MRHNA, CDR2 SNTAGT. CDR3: CASSEGPGPQYF. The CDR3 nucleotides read TGTGCCAGCAGCGAGGGACCGGGCCCGCAGTATTTT.

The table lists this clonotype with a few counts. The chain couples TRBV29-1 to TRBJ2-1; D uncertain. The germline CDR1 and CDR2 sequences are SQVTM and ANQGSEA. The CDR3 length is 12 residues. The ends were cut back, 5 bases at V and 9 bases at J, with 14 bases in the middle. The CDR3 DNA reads TGCAGCGTTAACGCCCTTCGCGGTGAGCAGTTCTTC. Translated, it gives CSVNALRGEQFF.

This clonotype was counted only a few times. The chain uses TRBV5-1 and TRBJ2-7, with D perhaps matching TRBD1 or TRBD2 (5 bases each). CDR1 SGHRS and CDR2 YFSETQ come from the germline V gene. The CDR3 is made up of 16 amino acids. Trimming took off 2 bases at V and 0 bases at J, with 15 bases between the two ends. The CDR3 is CASSLGPGTASYEQYF. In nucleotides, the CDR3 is TGCGCCAGCAGCTTAGGACCCGGGACGGCCTCCTACGAGCAGTACTTC.

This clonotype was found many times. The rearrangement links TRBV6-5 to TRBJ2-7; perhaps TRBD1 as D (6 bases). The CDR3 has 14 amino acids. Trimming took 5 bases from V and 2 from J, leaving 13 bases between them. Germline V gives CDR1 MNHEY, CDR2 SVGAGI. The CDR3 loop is CASSRRQDTYEQYF. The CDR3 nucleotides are TGTGCCAGCAGTCGTCGACAGGACACCTACGAGCAGTACTTC.

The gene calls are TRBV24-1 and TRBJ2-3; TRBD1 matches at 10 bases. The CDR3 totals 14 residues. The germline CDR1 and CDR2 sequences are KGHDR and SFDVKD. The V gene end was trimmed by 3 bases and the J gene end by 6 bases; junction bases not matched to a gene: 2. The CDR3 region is CATSDPGQGDTQYF. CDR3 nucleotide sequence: TGTGCCACCAGTGATCCGGGACAGGGGGATACGCAGTATTTT.

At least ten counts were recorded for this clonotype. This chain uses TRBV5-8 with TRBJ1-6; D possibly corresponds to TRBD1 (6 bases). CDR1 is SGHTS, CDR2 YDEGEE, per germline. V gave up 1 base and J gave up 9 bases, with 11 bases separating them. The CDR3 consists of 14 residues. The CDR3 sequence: CASSLTGALSPLHF. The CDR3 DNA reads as TGTGCCAGCAGCTTGACGGGGGCGCTTTCACCCCTCCACTTT.

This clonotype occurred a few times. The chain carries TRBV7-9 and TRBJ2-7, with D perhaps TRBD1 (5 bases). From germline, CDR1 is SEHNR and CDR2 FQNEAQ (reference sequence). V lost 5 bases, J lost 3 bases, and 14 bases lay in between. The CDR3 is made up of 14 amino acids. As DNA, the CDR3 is TGTGCCAGCAGCCGTGGACAAGCCGTCTACGAGCAGTACTTC. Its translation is CASSRGQAVYEQYF. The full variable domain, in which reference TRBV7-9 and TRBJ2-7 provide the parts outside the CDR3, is DTGVSQNPRHKITKRGQNVTFRCDPISEHNRLYWYRQTLGQGPEFLTYFQNEAQLEKSRLLSDRFSAERPKGSFSTLEIQRTEQGDSAMYLCASSRGQAVYEQYFGPGTRLTVT.

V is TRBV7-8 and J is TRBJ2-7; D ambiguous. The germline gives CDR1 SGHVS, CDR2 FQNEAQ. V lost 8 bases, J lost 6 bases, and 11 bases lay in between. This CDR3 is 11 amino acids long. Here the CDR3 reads CASSTQREQYF. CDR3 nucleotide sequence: TGTGCCAGCTCCACCCAACGCGAGCAGTACTTC.

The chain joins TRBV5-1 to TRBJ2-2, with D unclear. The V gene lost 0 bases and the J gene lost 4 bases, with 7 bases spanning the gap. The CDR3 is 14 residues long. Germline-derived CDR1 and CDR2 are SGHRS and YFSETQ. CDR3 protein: CASSLGQTTGELFF. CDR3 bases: TGCGCCAGCAGCTTGGGCCAAACCACCGGGGAGCTGTTTTTT. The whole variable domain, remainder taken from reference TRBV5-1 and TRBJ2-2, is KAGVTQTPRYLIKTRGQQVTLSCSPISGHRSVSWYQQTPGQGLQFLFEYFSETQRNKGNFPGRFSGRQFSNSRSEMNVSTLELGDSALYLCASSLGQTTGELFFGEGSRLTVL.